The 4 T cell receptor beta chains given below trace back to one sample, sequenced in a study of cytomegalovirus exposure and HLA in healthy donors. Amplification used 60 Vbeta primers and 13 Jbeta primers. TCRdb keeps only in-frame clones here, not all; method: immunoSEQ multiplex PCR. The sample yields around 100,000 clones, 79% seen once. The sequencing sample was made of PBMCs. These receptors were obtained from a man over 45 in good health and CMV-seropositive.

This clone came up a few times. In nucleotides, the CDR3 is TGTGCCACCAGCAGAGGACAGGGGGATCAGCCCCAGCATTTT. Amino acid sequence: CATSRGQGDQPQHF. This sequence joins TRBV15 and TRBJ1-5, with 9 bases identical to TRBD1. The V segment lost 1 base and the J segment 5 bases; nucleotides outside the gene matches: 0. This CDR3 is built from 14 residues. The germline V gene has CDR1 LNHNV and CDR2 YYDKDF (reference sequence).

The genes are TRBV4-2 and TRBJ2-7; 14 positions agree with TRBD2. The CDR3 sequence is 16 residues long. V lost 4 bases to trimming and J lost 7 bases; unmatched junction nucleotides: 9. The V gene's germline CDR1 is LGHNA and CDR2 YNFKEQ. This CDR3 reads CASSLGLAGGFGEQYF. The CDR3 DNA follows: TGTGCCAGCAGCCTTGGACTAGCGGGAGGATTTGGGGAGCAGTACTTC.

At least ten counts were recorded for this clone. Other DNA variants within this sample encode the same CDR3. V usage is TRBV5-8 and J usage is TRBJ2-7; 10 bases fit TRBD1. The CDR3 runs to 15 residues. Looked up from germline, CDR1 is SGHTS and CDR2 is YDEGEE. The V gene end was trimmed by 5 bases and the J gene end by 1 base; junction bases not matched to a gene: 6. The CDR3 DNA reads TGTGCCAGCAGTTCCGGACAGGGGGGATCCTACGAGCAGTACTTC. Translating gives CASSSGQGGSYEQYF.

The V gene is TRBV13, the J gene TRBJ1-1; D perhaps matches TRBD1 (6 bases). V dropped 5 bases and J dropped 4 bases, with 17 bases sitting between them. This CDR3 comprises 15 residues. The germline gives CDR1 PRHDT, CDR2 FYEKMQ (reference sequence). CDR3 sequence (DNA): TGTGCCAGCAGCCAACCTTGGGGAGGGGGCACTGAAGCTTTCTTT. Amino acids: CASSQPWGGGTEAFF.